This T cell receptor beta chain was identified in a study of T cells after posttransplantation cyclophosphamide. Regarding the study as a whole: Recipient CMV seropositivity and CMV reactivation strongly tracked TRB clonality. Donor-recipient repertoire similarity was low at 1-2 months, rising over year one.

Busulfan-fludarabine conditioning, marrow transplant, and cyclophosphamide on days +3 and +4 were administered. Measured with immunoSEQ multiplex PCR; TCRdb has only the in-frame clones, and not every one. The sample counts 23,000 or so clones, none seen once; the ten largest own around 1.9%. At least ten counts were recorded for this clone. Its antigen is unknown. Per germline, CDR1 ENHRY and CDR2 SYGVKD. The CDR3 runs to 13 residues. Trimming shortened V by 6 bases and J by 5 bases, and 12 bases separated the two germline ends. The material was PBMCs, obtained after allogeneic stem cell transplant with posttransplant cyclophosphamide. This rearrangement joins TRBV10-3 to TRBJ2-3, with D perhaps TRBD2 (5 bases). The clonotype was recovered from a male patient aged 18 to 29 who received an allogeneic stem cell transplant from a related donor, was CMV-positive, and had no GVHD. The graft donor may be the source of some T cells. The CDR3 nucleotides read TGTGCCATCAGCTTCGGGGTTAAAGATACGCAGTATTTT. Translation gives CAISFGVKDTQYF.